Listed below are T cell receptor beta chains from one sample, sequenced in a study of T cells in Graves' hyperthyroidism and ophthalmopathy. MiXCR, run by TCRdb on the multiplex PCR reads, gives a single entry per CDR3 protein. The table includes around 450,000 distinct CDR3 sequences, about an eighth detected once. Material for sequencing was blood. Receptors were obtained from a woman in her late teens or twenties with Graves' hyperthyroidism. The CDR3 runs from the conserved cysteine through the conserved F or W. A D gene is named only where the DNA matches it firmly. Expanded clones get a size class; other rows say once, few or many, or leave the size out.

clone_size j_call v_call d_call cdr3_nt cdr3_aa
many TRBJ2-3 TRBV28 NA TGTGCCAGCAAGGAGTACACAGATACGCAGTATTTT CASKEYTDTQYF
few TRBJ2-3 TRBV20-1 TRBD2 TGCAGTGCATCAGCGGGAGCTGCAGATACGCAGTATTTT CSASAGAADTQYF
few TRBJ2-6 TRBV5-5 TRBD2 TGTGCCAGCAGCTTGGTAGCGGGAAACTCTGGGGCCAACGTCCTGACTTTC CASSLVAGNSGANVLTF
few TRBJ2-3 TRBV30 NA TGTGCCAGGAGTGTTGGGGACACAGATACGCAGTATTTT CARSVGDTDTQYF
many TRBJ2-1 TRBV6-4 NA TGTGCCAGCGCAAGGGGCAACGATCACAATGAGCAGTTCTTC CASARGNDHNEQFF
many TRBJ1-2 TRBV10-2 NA TGCGCCAGCATGGGACCGACCGATAACTATGGCTACACCTTC CASMGPTDNYGYTF
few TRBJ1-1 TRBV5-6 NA TGTGCCAGCAGCTTCGGTGCCAGTGGCACTGAAGCTTTCTTT CASSFGASGTEAFF
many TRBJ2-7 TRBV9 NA TGTGCCAGCAGCCGGGACCCCCTCTACGAGCAGTACTTC CASSRDPLYEQYF
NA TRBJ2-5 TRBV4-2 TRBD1 TGTGCCAGCAGCCAAGGGTCAGGGGGTCAAGAGACCCAGTACTTC CASSQGSGGQETQYF
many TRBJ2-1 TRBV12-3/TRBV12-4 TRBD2 TGTGCCAGCAGTTTTCCGGGACTAGCGGGAGTAAATGAGCAGTTCTTC CASSFPGLAGVNEQFF
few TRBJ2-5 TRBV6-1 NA TGTGCCAGCACCCGACTGGGGCCGGGGGAGACCCAGTACTTC CASTRLGPGETQYF
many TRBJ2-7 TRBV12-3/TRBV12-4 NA TGTGCCAGCCGTTTGGGAGGATTTGGCGCCTACGAGCAGTACTTC CASRLGGFGAYEQYF
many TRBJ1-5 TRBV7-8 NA TGTGCCAGCAGCTTAGAGGCGGAACAGCCCCAGCATTTT CASSLEAEQPQHF
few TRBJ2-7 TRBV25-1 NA TGTGCCAGCAGTGACGGGGTGTACGAGCAGTACTTC CASSDGVYEQYF
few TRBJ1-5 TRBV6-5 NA TGTGCCAGCAGTTACTCGTCTGGGAGTGATCAGCCCCAGCATTTT CASSYSSGSDQPQHF
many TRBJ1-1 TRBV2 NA TGTGCCAGCAGTGAGGACAGGAACACTGAAGCTTTCTTT CASSEDRNTEAFF
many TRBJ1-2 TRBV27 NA TGTGCCAGCAGTTTGATTGCAGGGTCGGACTATGGCTACACCTTC CASSLIAGSDYGYTF
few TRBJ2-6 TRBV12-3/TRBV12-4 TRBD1 TGTGCCAGCAGTCTGGGACAGTTCTCTGGGGCCAACGTCCTGACTTTC CASSLGQFSGANVLTF